This T cell receptor beta chain was observed in a study of T cell changes during pregnancy in multiple sclerosis. Germline V gene data show CDR1 as SEHNR and CDR2 as FQNEAQ (reference sequence). The ends were cut back, 5 bases at V and 0 bases at J, with 21 bases in the middle. The CDR3 covers 18 residues. Clones were sequenced by immunoSEQ multiplex PCR, and TCRdb holds only the in-frame ones, with some missing. Among 30,000 to 35,000 clones listed, around 91% were seen once. The material sequenced was CD8+ T cells from peripheral blood mononuclear cells, taken in the second trimester of pregnancy. The chain couples TRBV7-9 to TRBJ2-3; possibly TRBD2 for D (6 bases). The clonotype was recovered from a female donor with multiple sclerosis, enrolled in a pregnancy study. The CDR3 DNA is TGTGCCAGCAGCAGGCCCGGGGGTAGCGGAACTAGCACAGATACGCAGTATTTT. This codes for CASSRPGGSGTSTDTQYF.